Here is one TCR beta chain with its context. Reverse transcription of all isolated RNA meant that expressed TCRB transcripts were sequenced. Repertoires were generated with immunoSEQ multiplex PCR, while TCRdb's copy carries only in-frame clones and drops some. Among under 250,000 clones listed, 25% to 35% were seen once. This CDR3 has 14 residues. Germline assignment: CDR1 MGHDK and CDR2 SYGVNS. V gave up 7 bases and J gave up 8 bases; unmatched junction bases: 11. This sample was included in a study of beta chain features in type 1 diabetes. Source material: central memory CD4+ T cells from blood. The sequence came from a man aged 30-40 years in good health. V and J are TRBV25-1 and TRBJ1-3; 7 positions agree with TRBD1. This chain's CDR3 is CASMRQGERHTIYF. CDR3 nucleotides: TGTGCCAGCATGAGGCAGGGGGAACGACACACCATATATTTT.